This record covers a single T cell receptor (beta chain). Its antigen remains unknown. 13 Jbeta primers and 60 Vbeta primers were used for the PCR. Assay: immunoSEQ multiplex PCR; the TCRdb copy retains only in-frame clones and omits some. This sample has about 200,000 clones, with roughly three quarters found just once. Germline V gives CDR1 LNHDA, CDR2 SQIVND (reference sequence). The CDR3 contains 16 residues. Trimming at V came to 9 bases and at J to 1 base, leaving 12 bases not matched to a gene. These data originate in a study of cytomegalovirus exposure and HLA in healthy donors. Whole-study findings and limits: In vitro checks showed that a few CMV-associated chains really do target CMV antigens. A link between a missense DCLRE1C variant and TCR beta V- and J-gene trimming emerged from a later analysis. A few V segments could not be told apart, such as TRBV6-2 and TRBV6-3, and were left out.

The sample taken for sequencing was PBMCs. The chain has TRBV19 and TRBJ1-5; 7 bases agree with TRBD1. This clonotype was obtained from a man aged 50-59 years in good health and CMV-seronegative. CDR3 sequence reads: CASCLTGKGSNQPQHF. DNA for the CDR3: TGTGCCAGCTGCCTGACAGGGAAAGGGAGCAATCAGCCCCAGCATTTT. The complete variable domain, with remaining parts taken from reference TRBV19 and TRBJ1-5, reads DGGITQSPKYLFRKEGQNVTLSCEQNLNHDAMYWYRQDPGQGLRLIYYSQIVNDFQKGDIAEGYSVSREKKESFPLTVTSAQKNPTAFYLCASCLTGKGSNQPQHFGDGTRLSIL.